This TCR beta chain was captured by sequencing in a study of regulatory T cells. General study points: In CD3G-deficient patients, conventional CD4+ T cells were enriched for hydrophobic CDR3 residues at positions 6 and 7.

The PCR used 52 TRBV and 13 TRBJ primers. Using immunoSEQ multiplex PCR, the repertoire was profiled, and TCRdb retains in-frame clones only, with some absent. The sample contains 20,000 to 25,000 clones, roughly 90% of which appear only once. CDR3 length equals 15 residues. The J segment lost 0 bases and the V segment lost 6 bases, leaving 5 bases of the junction unmatched. Germline-derived CDR1 and CDR2 are LNHDA and SQIVND (reference sequence). Comment on this clone: Its specificity is not known.

Every patient with CD3G deficiency had evidence of autoimmunity. CD4+ T cells were divided by sorting: CD25-high CD127-low Tregs, CD25-low CD127-high conventional cells. This sequence originates from a child under 18 with CD3G deficiency. Sequenced material: conventional CD4+ T cells sorted from blood. The rearrangement uses TRBV19 and TRBJ1-5, with 7 bases fitting TRBD1. CDR3 coding DNA: TGTGCCAGTAGGGTACAGGGGATTAGCAATCAGCCCCAGCATTTT. As protein: CASRVQGISNQPQHF.